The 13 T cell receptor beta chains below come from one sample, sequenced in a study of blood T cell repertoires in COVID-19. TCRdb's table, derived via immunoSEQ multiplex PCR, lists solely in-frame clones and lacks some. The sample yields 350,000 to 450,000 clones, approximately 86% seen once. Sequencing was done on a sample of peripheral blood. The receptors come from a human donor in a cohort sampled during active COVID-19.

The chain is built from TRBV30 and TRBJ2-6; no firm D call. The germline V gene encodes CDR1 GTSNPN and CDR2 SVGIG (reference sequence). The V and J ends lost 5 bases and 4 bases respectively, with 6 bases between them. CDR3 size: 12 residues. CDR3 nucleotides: TGTGCCTGGGGCCCAGGGGCCAACGTCCTGACTTTC. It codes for CAWGPGANVLTF.

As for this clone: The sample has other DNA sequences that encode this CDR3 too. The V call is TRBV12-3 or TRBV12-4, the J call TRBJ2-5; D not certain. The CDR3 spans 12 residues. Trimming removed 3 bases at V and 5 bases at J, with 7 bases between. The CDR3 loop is CASSLGRETQYF. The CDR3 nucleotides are TGTGCCAGCAGTTTGGGCAGGGAGACCCAGTACTTC.

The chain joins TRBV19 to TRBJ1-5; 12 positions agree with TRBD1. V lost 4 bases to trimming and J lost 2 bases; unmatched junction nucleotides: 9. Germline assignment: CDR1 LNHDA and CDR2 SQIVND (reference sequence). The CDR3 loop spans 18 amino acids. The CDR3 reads CASSRPGTGGEGNQPQHF. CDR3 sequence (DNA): TGTGCCAGTAGTAGGCCCGGGACAGGGGGCGAAGGCAATCAGCCCCAGCATTTT.

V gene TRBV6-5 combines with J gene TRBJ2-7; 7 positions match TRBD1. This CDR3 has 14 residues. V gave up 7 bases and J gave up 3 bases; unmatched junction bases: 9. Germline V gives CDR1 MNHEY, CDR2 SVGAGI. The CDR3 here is CASTPGQTNYEQYF. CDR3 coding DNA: TGTGCCAGCACCCCGGGACAGACCAACTACGAGCAGTACTTC.

Here the CDR3 DNA reads TGCGCCAGCAGCCCGGGACTAGGGGGCAACTCCTACGAGCAGTACTTC. It yields the protein CASSPGLGGNSYEQYF. The rearrangement uses TRBV5-1 and TRBJ2-7; a possible D gene is TRBD2 (8 bases). CDR3 length: 16 amino acids. CDR1 and CDR2 (germline): SGHRS, YFSETQ. The ends were cut back, 4 bases at V and 0 bases at J, with 17 bases in the middle.

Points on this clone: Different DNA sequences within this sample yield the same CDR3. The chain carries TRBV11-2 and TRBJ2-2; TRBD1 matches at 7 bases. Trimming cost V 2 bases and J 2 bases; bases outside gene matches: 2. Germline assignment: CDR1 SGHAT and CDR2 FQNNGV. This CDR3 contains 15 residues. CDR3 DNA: TGTGCCAGCAGCTTAACAGGGGCTAACACCGGGGAGCTGTTTTTT. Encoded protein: CASSLTGANTGELFF. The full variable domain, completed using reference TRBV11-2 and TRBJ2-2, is EAGVAQSPRYKIIEKRQSVAFWCNPISGHATLYWYQQILGQGPKLLIQFQNNGVVDDSQLPKDRFSAERLKGVDSTLKIQPAKLEDSAVYLCASSLTGANTGELFFGEGSRLTVL.

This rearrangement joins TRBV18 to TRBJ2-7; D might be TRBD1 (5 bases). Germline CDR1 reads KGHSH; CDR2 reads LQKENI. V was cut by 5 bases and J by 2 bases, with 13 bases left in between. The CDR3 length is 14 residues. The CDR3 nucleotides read TGTGCCAGCTCAGCAGTGACAGCTGCCTACGAGCAGTACTTC. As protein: CASSAVTAAYEQYF.

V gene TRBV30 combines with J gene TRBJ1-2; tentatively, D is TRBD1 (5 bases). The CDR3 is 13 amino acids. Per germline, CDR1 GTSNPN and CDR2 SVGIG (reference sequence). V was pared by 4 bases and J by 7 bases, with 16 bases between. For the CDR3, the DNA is TGTGCCTGGACTCCGCGGGGACGTGGTGGCTACACCTTC. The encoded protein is CAWTPRGRGGYTF.

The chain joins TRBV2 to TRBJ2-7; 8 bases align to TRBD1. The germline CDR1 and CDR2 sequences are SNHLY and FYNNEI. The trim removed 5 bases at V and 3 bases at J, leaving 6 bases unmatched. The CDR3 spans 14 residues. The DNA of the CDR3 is TGTGCCAGCAGTCGGGGACAGGATCTCTACGAGCAGTACTTC. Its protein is CASSRGQDLYEQYF.

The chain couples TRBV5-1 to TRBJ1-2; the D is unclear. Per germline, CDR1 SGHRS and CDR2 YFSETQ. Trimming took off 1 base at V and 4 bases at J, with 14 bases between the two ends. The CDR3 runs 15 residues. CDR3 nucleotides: TGCGCCAGCAGCTTGTCGGCAGGTACAATCTATGGCTACACCTTC. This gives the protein CASSLSAGTIYGYTF.

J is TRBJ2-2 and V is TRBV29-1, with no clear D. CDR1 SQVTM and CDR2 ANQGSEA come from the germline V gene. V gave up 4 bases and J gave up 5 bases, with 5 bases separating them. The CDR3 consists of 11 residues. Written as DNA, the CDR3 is TGCAGCGTTGCCCAAACCGGGGAGCTGTTTTTT. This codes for CSVAQTGELFF.

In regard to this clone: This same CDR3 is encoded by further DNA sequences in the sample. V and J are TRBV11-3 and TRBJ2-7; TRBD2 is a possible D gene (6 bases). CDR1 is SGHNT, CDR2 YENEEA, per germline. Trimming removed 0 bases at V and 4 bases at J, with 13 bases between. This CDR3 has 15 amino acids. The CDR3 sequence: CASSLDTGEGYEQYF. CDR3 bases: TGTGCCAGCAGCTTAGACACGGGAGAGGGGTACGAGCAGTACTTC.

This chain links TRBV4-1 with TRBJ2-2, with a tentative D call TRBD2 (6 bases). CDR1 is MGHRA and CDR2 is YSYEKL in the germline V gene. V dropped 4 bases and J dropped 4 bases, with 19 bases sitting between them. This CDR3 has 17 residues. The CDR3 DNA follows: TGCGCCAGCAGCCGGTATCAGGGAGTGGGGGGCACCGGGGAGCTGTTTTTT. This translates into CASSRYQGVGGTGELFF.